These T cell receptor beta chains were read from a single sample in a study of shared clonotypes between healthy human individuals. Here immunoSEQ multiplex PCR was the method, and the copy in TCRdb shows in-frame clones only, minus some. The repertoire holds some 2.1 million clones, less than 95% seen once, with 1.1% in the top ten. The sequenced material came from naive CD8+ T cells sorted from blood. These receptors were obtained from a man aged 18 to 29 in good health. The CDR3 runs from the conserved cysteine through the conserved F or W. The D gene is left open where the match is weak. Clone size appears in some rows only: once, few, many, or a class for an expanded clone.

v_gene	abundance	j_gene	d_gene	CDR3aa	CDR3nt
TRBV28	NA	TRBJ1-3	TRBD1	CASTNRGYGNTIYF	TGTGCCAGCACCAACAGGGGCTATGGAAACACCATATATTTT
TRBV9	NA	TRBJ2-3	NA	CASEEQRTDTQYF	TGTGCCAGCGAGGAGCAGCGCACAGATACGCAGTATTTT
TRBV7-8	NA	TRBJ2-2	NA	CASSLRGVGQNTGELFF	TGTGCCAGCAGCTTACGAGGGGTCGGACAGAACACCGGGGAGCTGTTTTTT
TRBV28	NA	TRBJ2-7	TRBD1	CASSYRGARGYEQYF	TGTGCCAGCAGTTACAGGGGGGCCCGGGGCTACGAGCAGTACTTC
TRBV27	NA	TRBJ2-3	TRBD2	CASSTGLAGGEDTQYF	TGTGCCAGCAGTACGGGACTAGCGGGGGGGGAAGATACGCAGTATTTT
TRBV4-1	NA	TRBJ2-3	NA	CASSQTDITDTQYF	TGCGCCAGCAGCCAAACGGACATCACAGATACGCAGTATTTT
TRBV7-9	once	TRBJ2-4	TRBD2	CASSPEAGAIQYF	TGTGCCAGCAGCCCCGAAGCGGGGGCCATCCAGTACTTC
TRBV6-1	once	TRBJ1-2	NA	CASRLRPRDYGYTF	TGTGCCAGCCGGCTAAGACCCAGGGACTATGGCTACACCTTC
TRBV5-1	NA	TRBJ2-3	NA	CASSSPITDTQYF	TGCGCCAGCAGCTCCCCGATCACAGATACGCAGTATTTT
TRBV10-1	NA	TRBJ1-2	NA	CASSEELYGYTF	TGCGCCAGCAGTGAAGAACTCTATGGCTACACCTTC
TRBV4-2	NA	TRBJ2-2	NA	CASSQGTGQTNTGELFF	TGTGCCAGCAGCCAGGGCACGGGACAAACTAACACTGGGGAGCTGTTTTTT
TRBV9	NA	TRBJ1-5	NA	CASSFDGNQPQHF	TGTGCCAGCAGCTTCGACGGCAATCAGCCCCAGCATTTT
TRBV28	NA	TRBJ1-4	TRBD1	CASSFKAGGFFIGRDEKLFF	TGTGCCAGCAGTTTTAAGGCAGGGGGCTTTTTCATTGGACGAGATGAAAAACTGTTTTTT
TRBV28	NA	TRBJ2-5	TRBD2	CASSFSSGETQYF	TGTGCCAGCAGTTTTTCTAGCGGAGAGACCCAGTACTTC
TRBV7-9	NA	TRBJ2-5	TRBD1	CASSETTGGETQYF	TGTGCCAGCAGCGAGACAACAGGGGGGGAGACCCAGTACTTC
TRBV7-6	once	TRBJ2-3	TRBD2	CASSLVIAGGGMADTQYF	TGTGCCAGCAGCTTAGTCATAGCGGGGGGCGGGATGGCAGATACGCAGTATTTT
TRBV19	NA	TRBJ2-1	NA	CASSIAVNNEQFF	TGTGCCAGTAGTATAGCGGTCAACAATGAGCAGTTCTTC
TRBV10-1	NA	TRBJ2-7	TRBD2	CAREGLAGGLSYEQYF	TGCGCCAGGGAGGGACTAGCGGGAGGCCTCTCCTACGAGCAGTACTTC
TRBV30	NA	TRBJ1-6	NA	CAWSVEGPEGSPLHF	TGTGCCTGGAGTGTGGAGGGGCCCGAGGGTTCACCCCTCCACTTT
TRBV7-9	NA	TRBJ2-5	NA	CASSFPTEETQYF	TGTGCCAGCAGCTTTCCCACGGAGGAGACCCAGTACTTC
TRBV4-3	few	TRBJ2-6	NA	CASSQAYSGANVLTF	TGCGCCAGCAGCCAAGCTTACTCTGGGGCCAACGTCCTGACTTTC
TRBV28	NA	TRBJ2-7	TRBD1	CASSLAGQGLSYEQYF	TGTGCCAGCAGTTTGGCCGGACAGGGGCTTTCCTACGAGCAGTACTTC